The source of this T cell receptor (beta chain) is a study of T-cell reconstitution after alpha-beta-depleted transplantation in children. Whole-study results and caveats: It was reported that alpha-beta T cells came from several hundred expanded graft clones (about two months after transplant). Surviving thymic progenitors and recipient T cells were the source of high TCRbeta diversity at day 60 in some patients. Hyperexpanded clones declined; after one year, newly produced T cells mostly supplied diversity.

Molecular barcoding with unique molecular identifiers was used for the TCRbeta library. TCRdb used MiXCR to reprocess the PCR reads, holding one entry per CDR3 protein. Here the sample spans approximately 150,000 distinct CDR3 sequences, about 9% being singletons. This clonotype was seen ten or more times. Its antigen is unidentified. Germline CDR1 SGHTA, CDR2 FQGNSA. The CDR3 runs 15 residues. The trim removed 2 bases at V and 5 bases at J, leaving 3 bases unmatched. The genes are TRBV7-2 and TRBJ2-5; TRBD2 agrees at 12 bases. The sample in question was PBMCs, mostly from graft donor cells, obtained 180 days after TCRalphabeta/CD19-depleted stem cell transplant. This TCR was sampled from a female patient aged 2-15 years who had a stem cell transplant for congenital amegakaryocytic thrombocytopenia, so the T cells may come from the graft donor. CDR3 loop: CASSLPTSGGETQYF. DNA for the CDR3: TGTGCCAGCAGCTTACCGACTAGCGGGGGCGAGACCCAGTACTTC. The whole variable domain, filled in from reference TRBV7-2 and TRBJ2-5, reads GAGVSQSPSNKVTEKGKDVELRCDPISGHTALYWYRQSLGQGLEFLIYFQGNSAPDKSGLPSDRFSAERTGGSVSTLTIQRTQQEDSAVYLCASSLPTSGGETQYFGPGTRLLVL.